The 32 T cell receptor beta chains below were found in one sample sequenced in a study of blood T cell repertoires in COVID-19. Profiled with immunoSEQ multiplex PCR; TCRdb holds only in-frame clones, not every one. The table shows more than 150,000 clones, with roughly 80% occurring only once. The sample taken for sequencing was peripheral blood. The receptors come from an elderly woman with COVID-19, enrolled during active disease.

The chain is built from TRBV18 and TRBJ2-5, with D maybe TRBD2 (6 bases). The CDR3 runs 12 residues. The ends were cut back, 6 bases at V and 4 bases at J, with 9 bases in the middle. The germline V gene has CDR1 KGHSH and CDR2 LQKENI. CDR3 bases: TGTGCCAGCTCGGCGGGGTCAGAGACCCAGTACTTC. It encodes CASSAGSETQYF.

The CDR3 sequence is CASSQVDFEETQYF. The DNA of the CDR3 is TGCGCCAGCAGCCAAGTTGACTTCGAAGAGACCCAGTACTTC. V usage is TRBV4-1 and J usage is TRBJ2-5; D remains ambiguous. CDR1 is MGHRA, CDR2 YSYEKL, per germline. The CDR3 sequence is 14 residues long. Trimming removed 1 base at V and 3 bases at J, with 9 bases between.

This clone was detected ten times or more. The CDR3 nucleotides read TGTGCCAGCAGCCAAGAAACCAGGACTGTTAACTATGGCTACACCTTC. Protein product: CASSQETRTVNYGYTF. V and J are TRBV3-1 (or the pseudogene TRBV3-2) and TRBJ1-2; D unclear. The germline V gene encodes CDR1 LGHDT and CDR2 YNNKEL (reference sequence). The V and J ends lost 0 bases and 1 base respectively, with 12 bases between them. This CDR3 has 16 residues.

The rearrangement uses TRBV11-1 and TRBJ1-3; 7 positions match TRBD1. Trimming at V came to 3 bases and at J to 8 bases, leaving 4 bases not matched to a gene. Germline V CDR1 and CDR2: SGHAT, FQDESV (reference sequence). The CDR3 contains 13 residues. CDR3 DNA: TGTGCCAGCAGCTTGAACAGGGGCGACACCATATATTTT. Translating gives CASSLNRGDTIYF. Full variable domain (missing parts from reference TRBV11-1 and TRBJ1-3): EAEVAQSPRYKITEKSQAVAFWCDPISGHATLYWYRQILGQGPELLVQFQDESVVDDSQLPKDRFSAERLKGVDSTLKIQPAELGDSAMYLCASSLNRGDTIYFGEGSWLTVV.

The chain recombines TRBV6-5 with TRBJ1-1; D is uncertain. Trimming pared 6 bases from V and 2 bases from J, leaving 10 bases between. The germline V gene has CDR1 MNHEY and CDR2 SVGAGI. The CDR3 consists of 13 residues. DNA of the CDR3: TGTGCCAGCAGCCCCGGGGAAAACACTGAAGCTTTCTTT. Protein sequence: CASSPGENTEAFF.

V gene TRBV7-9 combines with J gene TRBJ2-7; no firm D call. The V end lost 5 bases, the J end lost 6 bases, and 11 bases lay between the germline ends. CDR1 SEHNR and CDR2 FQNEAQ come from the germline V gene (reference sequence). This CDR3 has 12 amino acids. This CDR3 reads CASSPGRLEQYF. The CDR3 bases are TGTGCCAGCAGCCCCGGCAGGCTCGAGCAGTACTTC.

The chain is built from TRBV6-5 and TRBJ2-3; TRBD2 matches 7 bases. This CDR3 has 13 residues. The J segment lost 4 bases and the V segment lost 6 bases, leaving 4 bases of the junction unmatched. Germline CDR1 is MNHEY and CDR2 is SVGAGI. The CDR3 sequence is CASRQTSSDTQYF. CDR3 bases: TGTGCCAGCAGACAGACTAGCTCAGATACGCAGTATTTT.

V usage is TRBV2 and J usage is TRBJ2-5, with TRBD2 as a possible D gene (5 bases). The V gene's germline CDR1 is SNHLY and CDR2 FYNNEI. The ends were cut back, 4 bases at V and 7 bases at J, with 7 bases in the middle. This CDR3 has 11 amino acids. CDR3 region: CASSVLGTQYF. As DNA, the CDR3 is TGTGCCAGCAGTGTACTAGGGACCCAGTACTTC.

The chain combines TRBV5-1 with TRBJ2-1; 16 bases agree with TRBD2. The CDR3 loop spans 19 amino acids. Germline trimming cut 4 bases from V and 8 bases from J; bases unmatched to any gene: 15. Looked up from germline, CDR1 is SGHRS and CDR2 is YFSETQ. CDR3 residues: CASSVYLGLAGGLGDEQFF. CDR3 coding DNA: TGCGCCAGCAGCGTCTATCTGGGACTAGCGGGAGGGCTTGGGGATGAGCAGTTCTTC.

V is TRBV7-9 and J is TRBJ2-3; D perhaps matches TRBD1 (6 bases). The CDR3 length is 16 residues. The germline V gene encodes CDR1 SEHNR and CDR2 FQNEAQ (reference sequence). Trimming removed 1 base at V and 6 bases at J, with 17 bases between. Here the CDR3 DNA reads TGTGCCAGCAGCTTAGTAGGGGCAGGGGTGACGGATACGCAGTATTTT. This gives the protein CASSLVGAGVTDTQYF.

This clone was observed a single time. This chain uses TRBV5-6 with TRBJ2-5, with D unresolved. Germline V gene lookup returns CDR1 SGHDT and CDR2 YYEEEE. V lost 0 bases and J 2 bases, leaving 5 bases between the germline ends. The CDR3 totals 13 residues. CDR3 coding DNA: TGTGCCAGCAGCTTGGTCGGTCAAGAGACCCAGTACTTC. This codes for CASSLVGQETQYF.

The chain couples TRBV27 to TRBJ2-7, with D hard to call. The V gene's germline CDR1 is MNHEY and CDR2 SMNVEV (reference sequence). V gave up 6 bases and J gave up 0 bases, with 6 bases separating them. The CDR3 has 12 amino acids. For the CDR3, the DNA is TGTGCCAGCAGCTATAGCTCCTACGAGCAGTACTTC. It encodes CASSYSSYEQYF.

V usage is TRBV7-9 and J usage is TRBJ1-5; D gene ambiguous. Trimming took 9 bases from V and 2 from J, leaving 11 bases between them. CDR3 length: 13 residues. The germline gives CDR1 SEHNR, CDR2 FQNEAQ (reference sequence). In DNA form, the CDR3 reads TGTGCCAGTGCGGGTCTGGGCAATCAGCCCCAGCATTTT. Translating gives CASAGLGNQPQHF.

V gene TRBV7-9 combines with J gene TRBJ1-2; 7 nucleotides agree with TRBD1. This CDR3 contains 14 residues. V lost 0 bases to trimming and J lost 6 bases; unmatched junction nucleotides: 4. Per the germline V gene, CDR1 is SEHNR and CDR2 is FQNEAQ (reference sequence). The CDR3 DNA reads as TGTGCCAGCAGCTTAGCTGGGACAGCGGATGGCTACACCTTC. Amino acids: CASSLAGTADGYTF.

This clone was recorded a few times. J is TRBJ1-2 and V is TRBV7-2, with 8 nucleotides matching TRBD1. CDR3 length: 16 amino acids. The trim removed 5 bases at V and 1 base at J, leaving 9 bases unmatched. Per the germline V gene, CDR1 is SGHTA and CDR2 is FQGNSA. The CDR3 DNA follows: TGTGCCAGCAGCCTCCGGACAGGGAGCTATAACTATGGCTACACCTTC. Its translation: CASSLRTGSYNYGYTF.

The CDR3 DNA reads as TGTGCCAGCAGCATAACCGGGACAGGGGGCTCCCGAGGCTACACCTTC. As protein: CASSITGTGGSRGYTF. The V gene is TRBV7-2, the J gene TRBJ1-2, with 12 positions matching TRBD1. CDR3 length: 16 amino acids. V was pared by 5 bases and J by 8 bases, with 12 bases of the junction left unmatched. In germline, CDR1 is SGHTA, CDR2 FQGNSA. Filled out from reference TRBV7-2 and TRBJ1-2, the complete variable domain reads GAGVSQSPSNKVTEKGKDVELRCDPISGHTALYWYRQSLGQGLEFLIYFQGNSAPDKSGLPSDRFSAERTGGSVSTLTIQRTQQEDSAVYLCASSITGTGGSRGYTFGSGTRLTVV.

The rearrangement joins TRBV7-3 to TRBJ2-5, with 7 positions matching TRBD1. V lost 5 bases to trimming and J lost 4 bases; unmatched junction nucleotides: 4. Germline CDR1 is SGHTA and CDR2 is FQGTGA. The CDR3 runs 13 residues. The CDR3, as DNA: TGTGCCAGCAGCCCAGGGGGACGAGAGACCCAGTACTTC. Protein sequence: CASSPGGRETQYF.

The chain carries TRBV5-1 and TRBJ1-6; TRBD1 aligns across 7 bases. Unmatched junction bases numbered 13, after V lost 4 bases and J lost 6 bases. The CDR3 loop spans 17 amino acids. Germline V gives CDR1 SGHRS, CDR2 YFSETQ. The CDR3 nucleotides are TGCGCCAGCAGCACCCTGGAGGGGGCCTTACTTAATTCACCCCTCCACTTT. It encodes CASSTLEGALLNSPLHF.

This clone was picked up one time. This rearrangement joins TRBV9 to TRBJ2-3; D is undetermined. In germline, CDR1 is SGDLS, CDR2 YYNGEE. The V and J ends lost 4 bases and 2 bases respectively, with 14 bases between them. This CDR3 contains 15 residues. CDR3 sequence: CASSSEVDDTDTQYF. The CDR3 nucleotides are TGTGCCAGCAGCTCCGAGGTAGACGACACAGATACGCAGTATTTT.

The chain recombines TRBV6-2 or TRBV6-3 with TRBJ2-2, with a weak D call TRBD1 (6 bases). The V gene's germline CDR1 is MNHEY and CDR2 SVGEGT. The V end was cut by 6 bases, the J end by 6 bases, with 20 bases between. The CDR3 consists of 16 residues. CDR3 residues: CASSPRGHTISGELFF. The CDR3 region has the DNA TGTGCCAGCAGCCCTAGGGGACATACAATATCCGGGGAGCTGTTTTTT.

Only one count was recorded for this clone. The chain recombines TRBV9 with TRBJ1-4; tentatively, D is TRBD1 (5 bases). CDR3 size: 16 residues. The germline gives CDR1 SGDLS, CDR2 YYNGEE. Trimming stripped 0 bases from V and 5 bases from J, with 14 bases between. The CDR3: CASSVGTGTRNEKLFF. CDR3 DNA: TGTGCCAGCAGCGTAGGTACAGGCACACGCAATGAAAAACTGTTTTTT. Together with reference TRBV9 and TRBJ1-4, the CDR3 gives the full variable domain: DSGVTQTPKHLITATGQRVTLRCSPRSGDLSVYWYQQSLDQGLQFLIQYYNGEERAKGNILERFSAQQFPDLHSELNLSSLELGDSALYFCASSVGTGTRNEKLFFGSGTQLSVL.

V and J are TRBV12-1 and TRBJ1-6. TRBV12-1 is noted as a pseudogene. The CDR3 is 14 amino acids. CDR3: CASSLWGDNSPLHF. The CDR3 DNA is TGTGCCAGCAGCCTATGGGGGGACAATTCACCCCTCCACTTT.

CDR3: CASRRTGGYGYTF. The CDR3 nucleotides read TGTGCCAGCAGGAGGACAGGGGGCTATGGCTACACCTTC. This rearrangement joins TRBV27 to TRBJ1-2; 10 bases are a match to TRBD1. Germline V lookup: CDR1 MNHEY, CDR2 SMNVEV (reference sequence). The CDR3 sequence is 13 residues long. V shed 6 bases, J shed 4 bases, and the junction held 2 bases outside the gene matches.

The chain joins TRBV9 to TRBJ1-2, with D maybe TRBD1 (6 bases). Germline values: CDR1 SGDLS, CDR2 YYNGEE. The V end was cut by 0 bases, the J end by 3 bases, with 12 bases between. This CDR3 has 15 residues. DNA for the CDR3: TGTGCCAGCAGCGTAGGTAGGGGGTTCCACTATGGCTACACCTTC. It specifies CASSVGRGFHYGYTF.

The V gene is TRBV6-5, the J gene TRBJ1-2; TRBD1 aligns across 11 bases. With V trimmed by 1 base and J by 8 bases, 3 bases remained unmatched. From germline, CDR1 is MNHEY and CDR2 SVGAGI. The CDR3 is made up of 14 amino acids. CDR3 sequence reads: CASSYLGQGEGYTF. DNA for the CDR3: TGTGCCAGCAGTTACTTGGGACAGGGGGAGGGCTACACCTTC.

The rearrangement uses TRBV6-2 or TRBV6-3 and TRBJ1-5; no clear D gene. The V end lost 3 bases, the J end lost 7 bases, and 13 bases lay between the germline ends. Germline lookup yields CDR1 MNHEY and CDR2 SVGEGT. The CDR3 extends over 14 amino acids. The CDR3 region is CASSYYSREQPQHF. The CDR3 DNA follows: TGTGCCAGCAGTTATTACAGCCGCGAACAGCCCCAGCATTTT.

Written as DNA, the CDR3 is TGTGCCAGCAGCCCCCTGGGGGCACGCGGCTATGGCTACACCTTC. Amino acid sequence: CASSPLGARGYGYTF. This chain joins TRBV7-9 and TRBJ1-2, with D maybe TRBD1 (6 bases). This CDR3 contains 15 residues. Germline V gene lookup returns CDR1 SEHNR and CDR2 FQNEAQ (reference sequence). With 5 bases removed from V and 4 bases from J, the gap between germline ends came to 17 bases.

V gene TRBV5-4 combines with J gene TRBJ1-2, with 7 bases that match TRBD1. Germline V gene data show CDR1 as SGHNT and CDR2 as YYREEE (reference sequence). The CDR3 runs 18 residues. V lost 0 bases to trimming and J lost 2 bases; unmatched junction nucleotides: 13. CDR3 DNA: TGTGCCAGCAGCTTGGCTTTCTCCGGGACAGACAGCAACTATGGCTACACCTTC. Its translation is CASSLAFSGTDSNYGYTF. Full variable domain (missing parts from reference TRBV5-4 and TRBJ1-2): ETGVTQSPTHLIKTRGQQVTLRCSSQSGHNTVSWYQQALGQGPQFIFQYYREEENGRGNFPPRFSGLQFPNYSSELNVNALELDDSALYLCASSLAFSGTDSNYGYTFGSGTRLTVV.

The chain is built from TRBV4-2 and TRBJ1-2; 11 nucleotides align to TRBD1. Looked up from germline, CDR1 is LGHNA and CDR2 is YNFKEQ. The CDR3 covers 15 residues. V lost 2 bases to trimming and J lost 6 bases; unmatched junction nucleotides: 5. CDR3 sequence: CASSQPGDRGDGYTF. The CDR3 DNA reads TGTGCCAGCAGCCAACCGGGGGACAGGGGGGATGGCTACACCTTC.

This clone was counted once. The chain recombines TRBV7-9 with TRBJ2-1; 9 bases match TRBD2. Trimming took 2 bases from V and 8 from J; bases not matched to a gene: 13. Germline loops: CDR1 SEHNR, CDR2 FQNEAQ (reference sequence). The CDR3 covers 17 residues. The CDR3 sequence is CASSLYAGREGQDEQFF. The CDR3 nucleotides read TGTGCCAGCAGCTTATACGCTGGGCGGGAGGGCCAGGATGAGCAGTTCTTC.

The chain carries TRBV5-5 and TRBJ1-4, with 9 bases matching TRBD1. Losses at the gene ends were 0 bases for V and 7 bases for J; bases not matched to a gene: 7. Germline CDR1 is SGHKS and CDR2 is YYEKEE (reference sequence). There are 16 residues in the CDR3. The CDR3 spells CASSLGGGQGREKLFF. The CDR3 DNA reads TGTGCCAGCAGCTTGGGGGGGGGACAGGGCCGTGAAAAACTGTTTTTT.

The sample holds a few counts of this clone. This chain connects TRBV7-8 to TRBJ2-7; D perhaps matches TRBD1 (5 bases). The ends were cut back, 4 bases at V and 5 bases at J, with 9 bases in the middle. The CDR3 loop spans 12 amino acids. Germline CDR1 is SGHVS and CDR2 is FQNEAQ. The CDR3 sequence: CASSSGLDEQYF. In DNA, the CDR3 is TGTGCCAGCAGCTCAGGGCTGGACGAGCAGTACTTC.